A selection of T cell receptor beta chains follows, all from one sample in a study of T cell repertoires in cytomegalovirus infection. Antigen specificity for these receptors is unknown. Using its own MiXCR run on the reads, TCRdb lists one record per CDR3 protein. The sample lists roughly 990,000 distinct CDR3 sequences; approximately 31% were seen once. The sequenced sample was cultured CD8+ T cells from PBMCs, obtained from culture after CMV antigen stimulation. These receptors all come from a human donor in good health (CMV status not recorded). Some clones in this sample may be carry-over from other donors' samples. Both conserved end residues are part of each CDR3. The D gene is left open where the match is weak. Clone size, where shown, is once, few, many, or a class for clones that have expanded.

J gene: TRBJ2-1
clone size: few
D gene: TRBD1
V gene: TRBV7-6
CDR3 length: 12
CDR3 DNA: TGTGCCAGCAATCAGGGGGCAAATGAGCAGTTCTTC
CDR3 protein: CASNQGANEQFF

J gene: TRBJ2-3
clone size: few
D gene: TRBD2
V gene: TRBV5-1
CDR3 length: 15
CDR3 DNA: TGCGCCAGCAGCGGGCGGGGAGGGCCCCCAGATACGCAGTATTTT
CDR3 protein: CASSGRGGPPDTQYF

J gene: TRBJ2-5
clone size: .
D gene: TRBD2
V gene: TRBV7-2
CDR3 length: 15
CDR3 DNA: TGTGCCAGCAGCTCGGGGGGGGGAACTCTGGAGACCCAGTACTTC
CDR3 protein: CASSSGGGTLETQYF

J gene: TRBJ2-3
clone size: .
D gene: TRBD2
V gene: TRBV4-3
CDR3 length: 17
CDR3 DNA: TGCGCCAGCAGCCAAGTGACTAGCGGGGCCTTCACAGATACGCAGTATTTT
CDR3 protein: CASSQVTSGAFTDTQYF

J gene: TRBJ2-1
clone size: .
D gene: TRBD1
V gene: TRBV18
CDR3 length: 15
CDR3 DNA: TGTGCCAGCTCACCATACAGGGGGCAGAAGAATGAGCAGTTCTTC
CDR3 protein: CASSPYRGQKNEQFF

J gene: TRBJ1-6
clone size: .
D gene: .
V gene: TRBV7-9
CDR3 length: 14
CDR3 DNA: TGTGCCAGCAGCTTGGGGGTGGATAATTCACCCCTCCACTTT
CDR3 protein: CASSLGVDNSPLHF

J gene: TRBJ2-1
clone size: .
D gene: .
V gene: TRBV7-8
CDR3 length: 13
CDR3 DNA: TGTGCCAGCAGCTTAGAACTCTACAATGAGCAGTTCTTC
CDR3 protein: CASSLELYNEQFF

J gene: TRBJ2-5
clone size: many
D gene: .
V gene: TRBV7-8
CDR3 length: 14
CDR3 DNA: TGTGCCAGCAGCTTAGCGGTAGCTTGGGAGACCCAGTACTTC
CDR3 protein: CASSLAVAWETQYF

J gene: TRBJ2-1
clone size: .
D gene: .
V gene: TRBV4-1
CDR3 length: 13
CDR3 DNA: TGCGCCAGCAGCCAGAACGGGGGAGATAAGCAGTTCTTC
CDR3 protein: CASSQNGGDKQFF

J gene: TRBJ2-3
clone size: .
D gene: TRBD2
V gene: TRBV27
CDR3 length: 18
CDR3 DNA: TGTGCCAGCAGCCAGGGACTAGCGGGGATTACTAGCACAGATACGCAGTATTTT
CDR3 protein: CASSQGLAGITSTDTQYF

J gene: TRBJ2-2
clone size: many
D gene: TRBD2
V gene: TRBV7-9
CDR3 length: 18
CDR3 DNA: TGTGCCAGCAGCTACGGACTAGCGGGGGGGCCCGGCACCGGGGAGCTGTTTTTT
CDR3 protein: CASSYGLAGGPGTGELFF

J gene: TRBJ2-2
clone size: .
D gene: TRBD1
V gene: TRBV29-1
CDR3 length: 14
CDR3 DNA: TGCAGCGTTGAAAAGGGGGCATTAACCGGGGAGCTGTTTTTT
CDR3 protein: CSVEKGALTGELFF

J gene: TRBJ2-7
clone size: .
D gene: .
V gene: TRBV7-9
CDR3 length: 13
CDR3 DNA: TGTGCCAGCAGCCCAATCCCAGGCGTGGAGCAGTACTTC
CDR3 protein: CASSPIPGVEQYF

J gene: TRBJ2-3
clone size: .
D gene: TRBD1
V gene: TRBV27
CDR3 length: 17
CDR3 DNA: TGTGCCAGCAGTTGGACAGGGGGCTCCTCCGGGACAGATACGCAGTATTTT
CDR3 protein: CASSWTGGSSGTDTQYF

J gene: TRBJ2-2
clone size: .
D gene: .
V gene: TRBV11-1
CDR3 length: 16
CDR3 DNA: TGTGCCAGCAGCCCGTTCCGCGGGGGCAACACCGGGGAGCTGTTTTTT
CDR3 protein: CASSPFRGGNTGELFF

J gene: TRBJ2-5
clone size: many
D gene: .
V gene: TRBV7-8
CDR3 length: 14
CDR3 DNA: TGTGCCAGCAGCCGCACCGGGACCCAAGAGACCCAGTACTTC
CDR3 protein: CASSRTGTQETQYF

J gene: TRBJ1-1
clone size: .
D gene: .
V gene: TRBV27
CDR3 length: 15
CDR3 DNA: TGTGCCAGCAGTTTGACCAGTATGGGTGGCACTGAAGCTTTCTTT
CDR3 protein: CASSLTSMGGTEAFF

J gene: TRBJ2-5
clone size: .
D gene: .
V gene: TRBV19
CDR3 length: 14
CDR3 DNA: TGTGCCAGTAGTATTCCTCTTAGCGGAGAGACCCAGTACTTC
CDR3 protein: CASSIPLSGETQYF

J gene: TRBJ1-5
clone size: few
D gene: TRBD1
V gene: TRBV15
CDR3 length: 15
CDR3 DNA: TGTGCCACCAGCAGAGACGGGACAGGGGATCAGCCCCAGCATTTT
CDR3 protein: CATSRDGTGDQPQHF

J gene: TRBJ1-2
clone size: few
D gene: .
V gene: TRBV7-9
CDR3 length: 15
CDR3 DNA: TGTGCCAGCAGCTTAGGTCCCGATCAGGGCTATGGCTACACCTTC
CDR3 protein: CASSLGPDQGYGYTF

J gene: TRBJ1-6
clone size: few
D gene: .
V gene: TRBV12-3/TRBV12-4
CDR3 length: 14
CDR3 DNA: TGTGCCAGCAGTTTCGGACTTTATAATTCACCCCTCCACTTT
CDR3 protein: CASSFGLYNSPLHF

J gene: TRBJ1-2
clone size: .
D gene: .
V gene: TRBV5-1
CDR3 length: 11
CDR3 DNA: TGCGCCAGTTATACACCTCATGGCTACACCTTC
CDR3 protein: CASYTPHGYTF

J gene: TRBJ2-1
clone size: .
D gene: .
V gene: TRBV5-6
CDR3 length: 14
CDR3 DNA: TGTGCCAGCAGCTTCGGGGTTGGTTGGAATGAGCAGTTCTTC
CDR3 protein: CASSFGVGWNEQFF

J gene: TRBJ2-3
clone size: .
D gene: TRBD1
V gene: TRBV7-6
CDR3 length: 15
CDR3 DNA: TGTGCCAGCAGCTCCGGACAGGGTGGGCCAGATACGCAGTATTTT
CDR3 protein: CASSSGQGGPDTQYF

J gene: TRBJ2-2
clone size: .
D gene: .
V gene: TRBV29-1
CDR3 length: 13
CDR3 DNA: TGCAGCCCGCTTGACCCGAACACCGGGGAGCTGTTTTTT
CDR3 protein: CSPLDPNTGELFF

J gene: TRBJ2-1
clone size: few
D gene: TRBD1
V gene: TRBV28
CDR3 length: 15
CDR3 DNA: TGTGCCAGCAGTCGATACAGGGGTACTAGCAATGAGCAGTTCTTC
CDR3 protein: CASSRYRGTSNEQFF

J gene: TRBJ1-3
clone size: many
D gene: .
V gene: TRBV12-3/TRBV12-4
CDR3 length: 15
CDR3 DNA: TGTGCCAGCAGTTTCGGGGAAAACTCTGGAAACACCATATATTTT
CDR3 protein: CASSFGENSGNTIYF

J gene: TRBJ2-1
clone size: many
D gene: TRBD2
V gene: TRBV7-2
CDR3 length: 18
CDR3 DNA: TGTGCCAGCAGCTTATTTAGGGGACTAGCGGGGGCGAACAATGAGCAGTTCTTC
CDR3 protein: CASSLFRGLAGANNEQFF

J gene: TRBJ2-3
clone size: many
D gene: TRBD2
V gene: TRBV20-1
CDR3 length: 16
CDR3 DNA: TGCAGTGCTAGATCGTCAGCGGGGGGCGCCACAGATACGCAGTATTTT
CDR3 protein: CSARSSAGGATDTQYF

J gene: TRBJ2-3
clone size: once
D gene: TRBD2
V gene: TRBV13
CDR3 length: 14
CDR3 DNA: TGTGCCAGCGGGAGCGGGGGGTTCACAGATACGCAGTATTTT
CDR3 protein: CASGSGGFTDTQYF

J gene: TRBJ1-2
clone size: .
D gene: .
V gene: TRBV5-1
CDR3 length: 16
CDR3 DNA: TGCGCCAGCAGCGGCCGGACAGTACCAACTAACTATGGCTACACCTTC
CDR3 protein: CASSGRTVPTNYGYTF

J gene: TRBJ2-1
clone size: .
D gene: .
V gene: TRBV19
CDR3 length: 14
CDR3 DNA: TGTGCCAGTAGTATCGCCAGAAGGGGAAATGAGCAGTTCTTC
CDR3 protein: CASSIARRGNEQFF

J gene: TRBJ2-1
clone size: few
D gene: .
V gene: TRBV6-5
CDR3 length: 12
CDR3 DNA: TGTGCCAGCAGTTTAGGGGGGGACCCTAAGTTCTTC
CDR3 protein: CASSLGGDPKFF

J gene: TRBJ1-1
clone size: few
D gene: .
V gene: TRBV6-2/TRBV6-3
CDR3 length: 16
CDR3 DNA: TGTGCCAGCAGTTACTCGACGGCAGGGGCTTCGGGTGAAGCTTTCTTT
CDR3 protein: CASSYSTAGASGEAFF

J gene: TRBJ1-1
clone size: .
D gene: TRBD1
V gene: TRBV24-1
CDR3 length: 15
CDR3 DNA: TGTGCCACCAGTGATAGAACAGGGGTGGACACTGAAGCTTTCTTT
CDR3 protein: CATSDRTGVDTEAFF

J gene: TRBJ2-5
clone size: .
D gene: .
V gene: TRBV27
CDR3 length: 15
CDR3 DNA: TGTGCCAGCACAACGAGGGCACCAGGGGTAGAGACCCAGTACTTC
CDR3 protein: CASTTRAPGVETQYF

J gene: TRBJ2-3
clone size: few
D gene: TRBD2
V gene: TRBV6-5
CDR3 length: 17
CDR3 DNA: TGTGCCAGCAGTTACTCGGCTAGCGGGGGGTCCACAGATACGCAGTATTTT
CDR3 protein: CASSYSASGGSTDTQYF

J gene: TRBJ1-2
clone size: medium-sized
D gene: .
V gene: TRBV4-3
CDR3 length: 13
CDR3 DNA: TGCGCCAGCAGCCAAGATCCCCTCTATGGCTACACCTTC
CDR3 protein: CASSQDPLYGYTF

J gene: TRBJ2-1
clone size: many
D gene: TRBD1
V gene: TRBV27
CDR3 length: 16
CDR3 DNA: TGTGCCAGCAGTCCCTGGACAGGGAGCTCCTACAATGAGCAGTTCTTC
CDR3 protein: CASSPWTGSSYNEQFF

J gene: TRBJ2-2
clone size: many
D gene: .
V gene: TRBV7-6
CDR3 length: 15
CDR3 DNA: TGTGCCAGCAGCTTAGACGGTGCGGGCACCGGGGAGCTGTTTTTT
CDR3 protein: CASSLDGAGTGELFF

J gene: TRBJ2-1
clone size: .
D gene: .
V gene: TRBV27
CDR3 length: 11
CDR3 DNA: TGTGCCAGCACTTTAGACGGTGAGCAGTTCTTC
CDR3 protein: CASTLDGEQFF

J gene: TRBJ2-5
clone size: .
D gene: .
V gene: TRBV5-8
CDR3 length: 14
CDR3 DNA: TGTGCCAGCAGACAAACTAGCTTGCGGGAGACCCAGTACTTC
CDR3 protein: CASRQTSLRETQYF

J gene: TRBJ2-5
clone size: once
D gene: .
V gene: TRBV7-6
CDR3 length: 14
CDR3 DNA: TGTGCCAACAGCCTCCGACTAGGCCAAGAGACCCAGTACTTC
CDR3 protein: CANSLRLGQETQYF

J gene: TRBJ2-5
clone size: few
D gene: .
V gene: TRBV15
CDR3 length: 15
CDR3 DNA: TGTGCCACCAGCAGAGCAATTGTCAGCCAAGAGACCCAGTACTTC
CDR3 protein: CATSRAIVSQETQYF

J gene: TRBJ2-3
clone size: .
D gene: .
V gene: TRBV27
CDR3 length: 15
CDR3 DNA: TGTGCCAGCAGACCTCGACGAAGACCAGGCGATACGCAGTATTTT
CDR3 protein: CASRPRRRPGDTQYF

J gene: TRBJ2-5
clone size: .
D gene: .
V gene: TRBV6-2/TRBV6-3
CDR3 length: 14
CDR3 DNA: TGTGCCAGCAACCCGACAGGATCACAAGAGACCCAGTACTTC
CDR3 protein: CASNPTGSQETQYF

J gene: TRBJ2-1
clone size: few
D gene: TRBD2
V gene: TRBV4-3
CDR3 length: 15
CDR3 DNA: TGCGCCAGCAGCCAAGTAACGGGACTAGCATATGAGCAGTTCTTC
CDR3 protein: CASSQVTGLAYEQFF

J gene: TRBJ2-7
clone size: .
D gene: .
V gene: TRBV6-1
CDR3 length: 17
CDR3 DNA: TGTGCCAGCAGTGAGGGGCCGCAGGGGACTTTCTCCTACGAGCAGTACTTC
CDR3 protein: CASSEGPQGTFSYEQYF

J gene: TRBJ2-5
clone size: .
D gene: .
V gene: TRBV6-5
CDR3 length: 14
CDR3 DNA: TGTGCCAGCAGTTACAACAGCCTACAAGAGACCCAGTACTTC
CDR3 protein: CASSYNSLQETQYF

J gene: TRBJ2-7
clone size: few
D gene: .
V gene: TRBV4-1
CDR3 length: 14
CDR3 DNA: TGCGCCAGCAGCCAAGAACCGACAGACTACGAGCAGTACTTC
CDR3 protein: CASSQEPTDYEQYF

J gene: TRBJ2-2
clone size: .
D gene: TRBD2
V gene: TRBV7-7
CDR3 length: 14
CDR3 DNA: TGTGCTAGCAGCCCAGGGAGGGGCACCGGGGAGCTGTTTTTT
CDR3 protein: CASSPGRGTGELFF

J gene: TRBJ1-4
clone size: few
D gene: .
V gene: TRBV12-3/TRBV12-4
CDR3 length: 14
CDR3 DNA: TGTGCCAGCAGTCAAGGCCCTTGGGAGGAAAAACTGTTTTTT
CDR3 protein: CASSQGPWEEKLFF

J gene: TRBJ2-7
clone size: .
D gene: TRBD1
V gene: TRBV9
CDR3 length: 14
CDR3 DNA: TGTGCCAGCAGCGTAGTCGACAGGGAATCCGAGCAGTACTTC
CDR3 protein: CASSVVDRESEQYF

J gene: TRBJ1-1
clone size: few
D gene: TRBD1
V gene: TRBV5-6
CDR3 length: 15
CDR3 DNA: TGTGCCAGCAGCTCCGGGGACAGAAAATACACTGAAGCTTTCTTT
CDR3 protein: CASSSGDRKYTEAFF